This TCR beta chain stems from a study of blood T cell repertoires in COVID-19. Overall study: T cells, B-cell-depleted T cells, or PBMCs provided the cDNA or gDNA that served as material.

The CDR3 is made up of 13 amino acids. V shed 6 bases and J shed 7 bases, with 10 bases lying between them. The germline gives CDR1 MDHEN, CDR2 SYDVKM. Authors' data handling: Amplification with reference gene primers provided the estimates of nucleated cell counts. Method: immunoSEQ multiplex PCR; TCRdb's copy keeps in-frame clones and lacks some. Clone size and V and J calls were adopted from that table, with D and trimming inferred from the DNA. In the table there are roughly 45,000 clones, less than 90% of which are singletons. In this sample, this clone turned up a few times. Sequenced: peripheral blood. The source of this sequence is a human donor in a cohort sampled during active COVID-19. V usage is TRBV28 and J usage is TRBJ1-6; D gene unclear. CDR3 loop: CASSKPRNSPLHF. In DNA, the CDR3 is TGTGCCAGCAGCAAACCTCGGAATTCACCCCTCCACTTT.